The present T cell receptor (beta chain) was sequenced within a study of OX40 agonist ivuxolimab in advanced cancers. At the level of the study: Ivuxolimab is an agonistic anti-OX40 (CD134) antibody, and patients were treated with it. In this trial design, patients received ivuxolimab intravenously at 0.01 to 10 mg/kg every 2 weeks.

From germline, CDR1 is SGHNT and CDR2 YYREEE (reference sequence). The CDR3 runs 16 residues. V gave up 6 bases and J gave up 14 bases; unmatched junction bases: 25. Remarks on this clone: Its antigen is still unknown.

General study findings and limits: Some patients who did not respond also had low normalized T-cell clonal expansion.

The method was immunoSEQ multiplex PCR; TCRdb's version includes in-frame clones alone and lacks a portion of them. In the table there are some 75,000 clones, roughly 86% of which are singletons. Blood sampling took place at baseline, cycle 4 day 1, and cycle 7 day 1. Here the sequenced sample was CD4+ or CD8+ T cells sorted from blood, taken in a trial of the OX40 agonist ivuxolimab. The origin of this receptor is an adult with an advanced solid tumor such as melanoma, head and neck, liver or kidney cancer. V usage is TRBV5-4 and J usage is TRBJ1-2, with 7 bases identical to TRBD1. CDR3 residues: CASKIQGPGTVIKETF. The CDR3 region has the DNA TGTGCCAGCAAAATTCAGGGTCCAGGGACAGTCATAAAAGAAACCTTC.